What follows describes a single T cell receptor (beta chain). Its antigen is undetermined. The data belong to a study of cytomegalovirus exposure and HLA in healthy donors. Primers for the PCR totalled 60 Vbeta and 13 Jbeta. Sequencing was performed with immunoSEQ multiplex PCR; in TCRdb, only in-frame clones are kept and a portion is missing. The sample shows 120,000 or so clones, 75% to 90% of them seen only once. General study results and limits: Among TCR beta chains, those listed as cytomegalovirus-associated numbered around 160. Most TCR beta V segments were productive about 87% or about 30% of the time in an earlier analysis. The classifier reportedly diagnosed cytomegalovirus status with high sensitivity and specificity.

Sequencing input: PBMCs. The sequence came from a young man in good health and CMV-seronegative.

Here the CDR3 reads CASSFQQGNEQFF. CDR3 nucleotides: TGTGCCAGCAGTTTCCAACAGGGTAATGAGCAGTTCTTC. This chain joins TRBV6-6 and TRBJ2-1, with D possibly TRBD1 on 6 matching bases. Trimming shortened V by 4 bases and J by 7 bases, and 11 bases separated the two germline ends. CDR3 length: 13 amino acids. CDR1 and CDR2 from the germline V gene are MNHNY and SVGAGI (reference sequence).